This TCR beta chain was captured in a study of glioma-infiltrating T cells after dendritic cell vaccination. Study background: Autologous tumor lysate was loaded overnight onto monocyte-derived dendritic cells grown less than 8 days with IL-4 and GM-CSF.

Study conclusions and caveats: No direct clonality-survival link was found; a diverse polyclonal response may matter. Patients with more pretreatment TILs had longer time to progression and survival.

Time point: after dendritic cell vaccination, including at tumor progression/relapse. Selection required adequate fresh-frozen tumor tissue plus more than two years' survival data. Using immunoSEQ multiplex PCR, the repertoire was profiled, and TCRdb retains in-frame clones only, with some absent. The sample gives 65,000 or so clones, more than 75% of which show up once; more than 9% is in the top ten. For this clone: Its antigen is still unknown.

The germline CDR1 and CDR2 sequences are MNHEY and SMNVEV (reference sequence). V was cut by 5 bases and J by 5 bases, with 18 bases left in between. This CDR3 has 15 amino acids. The chain couples TRBV27 to TRBJ2-5; weak D call: TRBD2 (5 bases). The sequencing used blood, collected after dendritic cell vaccination. The sequence came from a human donor with glioblastoma. This CDR3 reads CASSLNLGRGETQYF. CDR3 bases: TGTGCCAGCAGTCTAAACCTAGGGCGAGGGGAGACCCAGTACTTC.